The 15 T cell receptor beta chains presented below share a single source sample, sequenced in a study of T cell responses to AZD1222 COVID-19 vaccine. Sequencing used immunoSEQ multiplex PCR; TCRdb keeps in-frame clones, though not all of them. The sample shows over 100,000 clones, roughly 86% of them seen only once. The sequences come from peripheral blood, collected 28 days after the second AZD1222 dose. The receptors stem from an adult who received the AZD1222 COVID-19 vaccine.

The V and J genes are TRBV9 and TRBJ2-3; either TRBD1 or TRBD2 may fit D (6 bases each). The CDR3 totals 16 residues. Germline V gene sequence: CDR1 SGDLS, CDR2 YYNGEE. The V and J ends lost 4 bases and 3 bases respectively, with 18 bases between them. DNA of the CDR3: TGTGCCAGCAGCACTCGAGGGGGGACTCTAACAGATACGCAGTATTTT. It codes for CASSTRGGTLTDTQYF.

The chain carries TRBV28 and TRBJ2-3; D ambiguous. Germline V CDR1 and CDR2: MDHEN, SYDVKM. This CDR3 has 15 amino acids. Trimming left V 2 bases short and J 0 bases short, with 9 bases between. The CDR3 DNA is TGTGCCAGCAGTTTACTGGGATCTAGCACAGATACGCAGTATTTT. Its translation: CASSLLGSSTDTQYF.

The J gene is TRBJ2-3, the V gene TRBV30; no clear D gene. The V gene lost 3 bases and the J gene lost 5 bases, with 6 bases spanning the gap. This CDR3 has 11 residues. In germline, CDR1 is GTSNPN, CDR2 SVGIG (reference sequence). The CDR3: CAWRGRDTQYF. CDR3 sequence (DNA): TGTGCCTGGAGGGGAAGAGATACGCAGTATTTT.

The CDR3 DNA follows: TGTGCCAGCAGCGTAGGACAGTTGAACACTGAAGCTTTCTTT. Amino acid sequence: CASSVGQLNTEAFF. V gene TRBV9 combines with J gene TRBJ1-1, with a weak D call TRBD1 (5 bases). This CDR3 comprises 14 residues. Looked up from germline, CDR1 is SGDLS and CDR2 is YYNGEE. V was shortened by 0 bases and J by 0 bases, with 6 bases between the two germline ends.

The chain is built from TRBV20-1 and TRBJ1-6; D is uncertain. Per the germline V gene, CDR1 is DFQATT and CDR2 is SNEGSKA (reference sequence). The CDR3 is 14 amino acids. Trimming shortened V by 3 bases and J by 7 bases, and 13 bases separated the two germline ends. Here the CDR3 reads CSASLGLDNSPLHF. The CDR3 coding sequence is TGCAGTGCTAGTCTCGGACTCGACAATTCACCCCTCCACTTT.

This chain uses TRBV6-5 with TRBJ1-3; D is undetermined. The V end lost 0 bases, the J end lost 3 bases, and 6 bases lay between the germline ends. Germline CDR1 and CDR2: MNHEY and SVGAGI. CDR3 length: 14 residues. CDR3 region: CASSYSAGGNTIYF. In DNA form, the CDR3 reads TGTGCCAGCAGTTACTCGGCCGGTGGAAACACCATATATTTT.

The chain joins TRBV19 to TRBJ1-4; D unresolved. V lost 1 base and J 8 bases, leaving 5 bases between the germline ends. The CDR3 totals 12 residues. Germline CDR1 and CDR2: LNHDA and SQIVND (reference sequence). The CDR3 nucleotides read TGTGCCAGTAGTATAGTCCAGGAAAAACTGTTTTTT. Translating it yields CASSIVQEKLFF.

V usage is TRBV19 and J usage is TRBJ1-2; 10 bases are shared with TRBD1. The V segment lost 4 bases and the J segment 2 bases; nucleotides outside the gene matches: 4. The CDR3 runs to 15 residues. Per germline, CDR1 LNHDA and CDR2 SQIVND (reference sequence). The CDR3: CASSKPGQGNYGYTF. CDR3 in DNA: TGTGCCAGTAGTAAACCGGGACAGGGGAACTATGGCTACACCTTC. Full variable domain (outside the CDR3, taken from reference TRBV19 and TRBJ1-2): DGGITQSPKYLFRKEGQNVTLSCEQNLNHDAMYWYRQDPGQGLRLIYYSQIVNDFQKGDIAEGYSVSREKKESFPLTVTSAQKNPTAFYLCASSKPGQGNYGYTFGSGTRLTVV.

The chain uses TRBV24-1 and TRBJ1-1; D is perhaps TRBD1 (5 bases). Trimming left V 1 base short and J 10 bases short, with 12 bases between. CDR1 KGHDR and CDR2 SFDVKD come from the germline V gene. This CDR3 is 13 amino acids long. The CDR3 here is CATSDFIRGRAFF. The CDR3 nucleotides read TGTGCCACCAGTGATTTTATCCGGGGGAGAGCTTTCTTT.

The chain recombines TRBV30 with TRBJ1-2; D possibly corresponds to TRBD1 (5 bases). CDR1 is GTSNPN and CDR2 is SVGIG in the germline V gene (reference sequence). There are 12 residues in the CDR3. The ends were cut back, 2 bases at V and 7 bases at J, with 11 bases in the middle. CDR3 DNA sequence: TGTGCCTGGAGTCTTCTGGGGCCTGGCTACACCTTC. Protein sequence: CAWSLLGPGYTF.

The chain links TRBV18 to TRBJ1-4, with 8 bases that match TRBD1. Germline V gene sequence: CDR1 KGHSH, CDR2 LQKENI. The junction had 4 bases not matched to a gene; V was cut back by 8 bases and J by 5 bases. The CDR3 has 13 amino acids. In DNA, the CDR3 is TGTGCCAGCGCGGGACAGGAAAATGAAAAACTGTTTTTT. It codes for CASAGQENEKLFF.

CDR3 protein: CASSYEGRPNTEAFF. DNA for the CDR3: TGTGCCAGCAGTTACGAGGGCAGACCGAACACTGAAGCTTTCTTT. This sequence joins TRBV6-6 and TRBJ1-1; the D is unclear. V was clipped by 2 bases and J by 1 base, with 11 bases between them. The CDR3 consists of 15 residues. CDR1 and CDR2 from the germline V gene are MNHNY and SVGAGI (reference sequence).

The chain has TRBV5-1 and TRBJ1-1; D perhaps matches TRBD1 (5 bases). V lost 1 base to trimming and J lost 10 bases, with 20 bases between them. CDR3 length: 15 residues. Looked up from germline, CDR1 is SGHRS and CDR2 is YFSETQ. The CDR3 loop reads CASSLWAGQQRGAFF. Written as DNA, the CDR3 is TGCGCCAGCAGCTTGTGGGCAGGGCAACAGCGGGGAGCTTTCTTT.

V and J are TRBV28 and TRBJ1-6; D is possibly TRBD1 (5 bases). V was cut by 6 bases and J by 9 bases, with 15 bases left in between. The CDR3 totals 14 residues. Per germline, CDR1 MDHEN and CDR2 SYDVKM. In DNA, the CDR3 is TGTGCCAGCAGGCCGGGACGAGGAGTTTCACCCCTCCACTTT. Its translation is CASRPGRGVSPLHF.

The genes are TRBV21-1 and TRBJ2-7; no check of the table's D call, TRBD2, against the DNA was made. TRBV21-1 is classified as a pseudogene. CDR3 length equals 12 residues. CDR3 DNA sequence: TGTGCCGGGACTAGCGGACCTTCCGAGCAGTACTTC. Residues: CAGTSGPSEQYF.